A single sample gave rise to the 16 T cell receptor beta chains below, sequenced in a study of T cells of healthy individuals. TCRdb re-called the 5' RACE reads with MiXCR, one entry per CDR3 protein. The top ten hold around 6.5% of the sample, which has around 98,000 distinct CDR3 sequences, around 17% seen once. These receptor sequences come from a human donor in good health.

This clonotype was detected ten times or more. The CDR3 is CATSRVISGESEQFF. CDR3 nucleotides: TGTGCCACCAGCAGAGTTATTAGCGGGGAGAGTGAGCAGTTCTTC. The J gene is TRBJ2-1, the V gene TRBV15; TRBD2 matches at 8 bases. CDR3 length: 15 residues. J lost 9 bases, V lost 1 base, and 8 bases had no gene match. Germline V gene lookup returns CDR1 LNHNV and CDR2 YYDKDF (reference sequence).

This clonotype was detected only a few times. The chain has TRBV7-2 and TRBJ2-5, with 7 bases aligning to TRBD1. From germline, CDR1 is SGHTA and CDR2 FQGNSA. The CDR3 sequence is 14 residues long. V lost 1 base to trimming and J lost 1 base; unmatched junction nucleotides: 0. CDR3 sequence (DNA): TGTGCCAGCAGCTTAGGGGACAGCCAAGAGACCCAGTACTTC. Translation gives CASSLGDSQETQYF.

The chain carries TRBV3-1 and TRBJ2-3; possibly TRBD2 for D (7 bases). Germline values: CDR1 LGHDT, CDR2 YNNKEL (reference sequence). This CDR3 has 18 amino acids. V lost 5 bases and J lost 2, with 23 bases in between. Written as DNA, the CDR3 is TGTGCCAGCAGCTCCCGTCGCGGGGGCTTTCAACTCACAGATACGCAGTATTTT. This translates into CASSSRRGGFQLTDTQYF.

At least ten counts were recorded for this clonotype. The chain recombines TRBV6-5 with TRBJ2-5; TRBD2 agrees at 13 bases. The CDR3 is 15 residues long. Trimming took 5 bases from V and 4 from J; bases not matched to a gene: 4. Germline V lookup: CDR1 MNHEY, CDR2 SVGAGI. The chain's CDR3 is CASSPGLAGVETQYF. The CDR3 bases are TGTGCCAGCAGTCCCGGACTAGCGGGAGTAGAGACCCAGTACTTC.

Worth noting for this clonotype: The junction does not match germline at one end; this may be a read error. V usage is TRBV27 and J usage is TRBJ1-5; TRBD1 matches at 7 bases. This CDR3 is 15 amino acids long. The germline gives CDR1 MNHEY, CDR2 SMNVEV (reference sequence). CDR3 sequence (DNA): TGTGCCAGCAGGAAACAGGGGCGAAGCAGTCAGCCCCAGCATTTT. Protein: CASRKQGRSSQPQHF.

The gene calls are TRBV20-1 and TRBJ1-6; maybe TRBD1 (5 bases). V lost 1 base and J 9 bases, leaving 10 bases between the germline ends. In germline, CDR1 is DFQATT, CDR2 SNEGSKA (reference sequence). This CDR3 is 13 amino acids long. Written as DNA, the CDR3 is TGCAGTGCTAGAGGGCAGGGAGCTTCACCCCTCCACTTT. It yields the protein CSARGQGASPLHF.

The chain links TRBV28 to TRBJ2-7, with D possibly matching TRBD2 (6 bases). V lost 3 bases, J lost 7 bases, and 10 bases lay in between. This CDR3 contains 12 residues. Looked up from germline, CDR1 is MDHEN and CDR2 is SYDVKM. The CDR3 reads CASSFPGGEQYF. The CDR3 DNA is TGTGCCAGCAGTTTTCCAGGAGGGGAGCAGTACTTC.

This clonotype has ten or more counts. The chain combines TRBV5-5 with TRBJ2-5; D is unresolved. Germline CDR1 SGHKS, CDR2 YYEKEE (reference sequence). The CDR3 is made up of 11 amino acids. The V gene lost 1 base and the J gene lost 5 bases, with 3 bases spanning the gap. The CDR3 DNA reads as TGTGCCAGCAGCTTGATGGAGACCCAGTACTTC. This encodes CASSLMETQYF.

The rearrangement uses TRBV6-2 or TRBV6-3 and TRBJ1-5, with D unclear. The CDR3 extends over 13 amino acids. Germline V gene data show CDR1 as MNHEY and CDR2 as SVGEGT. V lost 7 bases to trimming and J lost 6 bases, with 13 bases between them. For the CDR3, the DNA is TGTGCCAGCACCGCTTTAGGGAGTCAGCCCCAGCATTTT. Translated, it gives CASTALGSQPQHF.

This clonotype was picked up many times. The genes are TRBV9 and TRBJ2-1, with 13 bases matching TRBD2. This CDR3 is 17 amino acids long. Germline CDR1 SGDLS, CDR2 YYNGEE. Trimming cost V 1 base and J 8 bases; bases outside gene matches: 9. The CDR3 DNA follows: TGTGCCAGCAGCGTAACTAGCGGGAGGGCCGCTATCCATGAGCAGTTCTTC. Protein sequence: CASSVTSGRAAIHEQFF. The full variable domain, in which reference TRBV9 and TRBJ2-1 provide the parts outside the CDR3, is DSGVTQTPKHLITATGQRVTLRCSPRSGDLSVYWYQQSLDQGLQFLIQYYNGEERAKGNILERFSAQQFPDLHSELNLSSLELGDSALYFCASSVTSGRAAIHEQFFGPGTRLTVL.

J is TRBJ2-1 and V is TRBV20-1; unclear D gene. The CDR3 totals 14 residues. Between the trimmed V and J ends, which lost 3 bases and 12 bases, there was a span of 21 bases. Per germline, CDR1 DFQATT and CDR2 SNEGSKA (reference sequence). The CDR3 loop reads CSASQASNPLGQFF. As DNA, the CDR3 is TGCAGTGCTAGTCAGGCTAGTAACCCCTTGGGGCAGTTCTTC.

At least ten counts were recorded for this clonotype. This sequence joins TRBV11-2 and TRBJ2-3, with 9 bases aligning to TRBD1. The junction had 10 bases not matched to a gene; V was cut back by 7 bases and J by 8 bases. Looked up from germline, CDR1 is SGHAT and CDR2 is FQNNGV. The CDR3 length is 14 residues. This CDR3 reads CASTRTGAMVTQYF. As DNA, the CDR3 is TGTGCCAGCACCAGGACAGGGGCAATGGTTACGCAGTATTTT.

This clonotype has a handful of counts. V usage is TRBV4-2 and J usage is TRBJ1-1, with D unclear. V gave up 1 base and J gave up 0 bases, with 6 bases separating them. Germline V lookup: CDR1 LGHNA, CDR2 YNFKEQ. The CDR3 is 14 residues long. The CDR3 DNA is TGTGCCAGCAGCCAAGTCAGCGTGAACACTGAAGCTTTCTTT. Translation: CASSQVSVNTEAFF.

A few counts support this clonotype. V gene TRBV9 combines with J gene TRBJ1-2; tentative D call: TRBD1 (6 bases). The germline CDR1 and CDR2 sequences are SGDLS and YYNGEE. The CDR3 sequence is 15 residues long. Trimming left V 0 bases short and J 7 bases short, with 16 bases between. For the CDR3, the DNA is TGTGCCAGCAGCGTAGGAGCCGGGGGCAGCGGTGGCTACACCTTC. Its translation is CASSVGAGGSGGYTF.

J is TRBJ2-1 and V is TRBV28; TRBD2 aligns across 7 bases. Germline CDR1 and CDR2: MDHEN and SYDVKM. J was trimmed by 7 bases and V by 5 bases; bases with no gene match: 11. This CDR3 is 15 amino acids long. The CDR3 DNA reads as TGTGCCAGCAGTCCCCCCGGCGGGAGTTTGAATGAGCAGTTCTTC. Its protein product is CASSPPGGSLNEQFF.

The chain links TRBV27 to TRBJ2-4; D remains ambiguous. With 3 bases removed from V and 0 bases from J, the gap between germline ends came to 12 bases. This CDR3 is built from 16 residues. In germline, CDR1 is MNHEY, CDR2 SMNVEV (reference sequence). CDR3 sequence reads: CASSLGIPLAKNIQYF. Here the CDR3 DNA reads TGTGCCAGCAGTTTGGGTATACCCCTAGCCAAAAACATTCAGTACTTC.